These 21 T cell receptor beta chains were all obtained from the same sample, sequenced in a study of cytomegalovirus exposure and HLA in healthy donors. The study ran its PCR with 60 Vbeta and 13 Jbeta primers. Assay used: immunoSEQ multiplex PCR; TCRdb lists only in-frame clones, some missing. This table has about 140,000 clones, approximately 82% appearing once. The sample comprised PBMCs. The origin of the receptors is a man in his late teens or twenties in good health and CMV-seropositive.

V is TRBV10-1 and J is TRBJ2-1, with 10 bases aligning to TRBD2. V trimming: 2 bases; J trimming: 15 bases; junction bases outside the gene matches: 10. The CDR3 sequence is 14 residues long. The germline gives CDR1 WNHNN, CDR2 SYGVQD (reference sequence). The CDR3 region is CASSEGTSEARLFF. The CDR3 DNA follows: TGCGCCAGCAGTGAGGGGACTAGCGAGGCAAGATTGTTCTTC.

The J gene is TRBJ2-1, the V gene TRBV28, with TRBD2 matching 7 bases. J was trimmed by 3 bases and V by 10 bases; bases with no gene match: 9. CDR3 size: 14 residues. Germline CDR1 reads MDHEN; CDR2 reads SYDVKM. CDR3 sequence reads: CATLGGFIYNEQFF. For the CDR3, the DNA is TGTGCCACTCTGGGGGGGTTTATCTACAATGAGCAGTTCTTC.

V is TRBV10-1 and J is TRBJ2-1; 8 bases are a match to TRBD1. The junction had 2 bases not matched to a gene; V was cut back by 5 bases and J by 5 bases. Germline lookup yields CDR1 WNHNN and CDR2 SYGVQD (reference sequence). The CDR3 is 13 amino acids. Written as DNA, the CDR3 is TGCGCCAGCAGTTTGGACAGGGACAATGAGCAGTTCTTC. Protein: CASSLDRDNEQFF.

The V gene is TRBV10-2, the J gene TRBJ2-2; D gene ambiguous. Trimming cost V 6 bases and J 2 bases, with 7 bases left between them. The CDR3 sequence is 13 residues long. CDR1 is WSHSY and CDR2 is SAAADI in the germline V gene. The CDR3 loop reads CASRQANTGELFF. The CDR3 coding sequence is TGCGCCAGCAGGCAAGCTAACACCGGGGAGCTGTTTTTT.

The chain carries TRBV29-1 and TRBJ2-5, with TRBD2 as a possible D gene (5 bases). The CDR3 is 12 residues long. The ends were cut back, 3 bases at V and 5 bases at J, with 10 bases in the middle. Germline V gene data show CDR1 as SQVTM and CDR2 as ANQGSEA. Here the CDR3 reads CSVERVGETQYF. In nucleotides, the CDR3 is TGCAGCGTTGAGCGGGTCGGGGAGACCCAGTACTTC.

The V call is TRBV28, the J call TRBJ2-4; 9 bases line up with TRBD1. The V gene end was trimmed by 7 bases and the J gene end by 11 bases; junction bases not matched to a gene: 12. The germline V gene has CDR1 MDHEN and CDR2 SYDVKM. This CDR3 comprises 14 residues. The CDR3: CASTHHRDREVQYF. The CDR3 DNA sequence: TGTGCCAGCACCCACCACCGGGACAGGGAGGTTCAGTACTTC.

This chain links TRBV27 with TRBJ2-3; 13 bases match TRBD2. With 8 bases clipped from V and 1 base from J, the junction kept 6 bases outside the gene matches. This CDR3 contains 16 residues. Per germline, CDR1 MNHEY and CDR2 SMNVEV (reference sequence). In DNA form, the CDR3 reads TGTGCCAGCGGACGACTAGCGGGAGGTGGCACAGATACGCAGTATTTT. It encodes CASGRLAGGGTDTQYF.

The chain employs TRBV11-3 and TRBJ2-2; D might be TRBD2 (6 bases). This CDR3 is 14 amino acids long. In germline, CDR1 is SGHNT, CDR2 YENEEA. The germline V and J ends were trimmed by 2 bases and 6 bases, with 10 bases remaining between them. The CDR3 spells CASSLSEGSGELFF. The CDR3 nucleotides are TGTGCCAGCAGCTTATCGGAGGGTTCCGGGGAGCTGTTTTTT. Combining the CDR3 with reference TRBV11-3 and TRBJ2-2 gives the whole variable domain EAGVVQSPRYKIIEKKQPVAFWCNPISGHNTLYWYLQNLGQGPELLIRYENEEAVDDSQLPKDRFSAERLKGVDSTLKIQPAELGDSAVYLCASSLSEGSGELFFGEGSRLTVL.

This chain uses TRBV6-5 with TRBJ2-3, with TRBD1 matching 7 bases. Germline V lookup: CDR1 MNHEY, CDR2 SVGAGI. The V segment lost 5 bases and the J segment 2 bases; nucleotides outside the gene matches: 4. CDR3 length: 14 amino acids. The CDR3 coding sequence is TGTGCCAGCAGTCTACAGGGGCTCACAGATACGCAGTATTTT. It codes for CASSLQGLTDTQYF.

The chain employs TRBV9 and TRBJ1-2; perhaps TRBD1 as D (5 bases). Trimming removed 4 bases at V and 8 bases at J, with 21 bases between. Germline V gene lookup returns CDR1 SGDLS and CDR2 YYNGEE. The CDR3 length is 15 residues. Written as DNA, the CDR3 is TGTGCCAGCAGCTCAGCGGTTTTGGGGGGTGGAGGCTACACCTTC. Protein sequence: CASSSAVLGGGGYTF. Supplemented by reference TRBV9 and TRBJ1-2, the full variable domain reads DSGVTQTPKHLITATGQRVTLRCSPRSGDLSVYWYQQSLDQGLQFLIQYYNGEERAKGNILERFSAQQFPDLHSELNLSSLELGDSALYFCASSSAVLGGGGYTFGSGTRLTVV.

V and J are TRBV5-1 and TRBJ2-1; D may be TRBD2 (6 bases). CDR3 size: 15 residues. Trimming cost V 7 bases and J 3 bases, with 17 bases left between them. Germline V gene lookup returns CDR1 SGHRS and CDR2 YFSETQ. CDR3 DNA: TGCGCCAGCGAACGGACCGGGACTGACTACAATGAGCAGTTCTTC. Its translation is CASERTGTDYNEQFF.

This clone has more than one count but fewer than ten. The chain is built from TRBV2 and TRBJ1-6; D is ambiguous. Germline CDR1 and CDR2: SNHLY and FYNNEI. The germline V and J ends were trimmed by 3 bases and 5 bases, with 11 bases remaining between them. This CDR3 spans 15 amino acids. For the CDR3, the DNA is TGTGCCAGCAGTGAGTCCTATTTCGATAATTCACCCCTCCACTTT. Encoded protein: CASSESYFDNSPLHF.

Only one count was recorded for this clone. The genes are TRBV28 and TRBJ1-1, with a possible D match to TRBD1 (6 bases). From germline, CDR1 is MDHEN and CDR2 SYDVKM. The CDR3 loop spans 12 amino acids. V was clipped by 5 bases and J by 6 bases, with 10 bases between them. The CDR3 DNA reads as TGTGCCAGCAGTGGAGGACAGCCTGAAGCTTTCTTT. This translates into CASSGGQPEAFF.

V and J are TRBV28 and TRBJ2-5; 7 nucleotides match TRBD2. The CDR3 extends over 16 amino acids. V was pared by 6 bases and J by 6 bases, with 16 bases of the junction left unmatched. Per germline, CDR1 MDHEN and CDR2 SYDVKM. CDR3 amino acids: CASRAGYNKAGKTQYF. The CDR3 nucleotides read TGTGCCAGCAGGGCGGGTTATAACAAAGCGGGAAAGACCCAGTACTTC.

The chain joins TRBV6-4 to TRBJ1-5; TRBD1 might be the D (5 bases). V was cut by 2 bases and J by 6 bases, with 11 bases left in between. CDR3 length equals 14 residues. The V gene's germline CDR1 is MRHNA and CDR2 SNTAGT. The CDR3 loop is CASSDVRATQPQHF. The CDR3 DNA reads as TGTGCCAGCAGTGACGTCAGGGCAACTCAGCCCCAGCATTTT.

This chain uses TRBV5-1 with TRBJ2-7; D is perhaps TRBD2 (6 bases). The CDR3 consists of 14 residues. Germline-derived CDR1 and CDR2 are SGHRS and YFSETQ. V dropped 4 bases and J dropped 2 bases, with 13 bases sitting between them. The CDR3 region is CASSPMEGPYEQYF. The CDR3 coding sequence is TGCGCCAGCAGCCCGATGGAGGGCCCCTACGAGCAGTACTTC.

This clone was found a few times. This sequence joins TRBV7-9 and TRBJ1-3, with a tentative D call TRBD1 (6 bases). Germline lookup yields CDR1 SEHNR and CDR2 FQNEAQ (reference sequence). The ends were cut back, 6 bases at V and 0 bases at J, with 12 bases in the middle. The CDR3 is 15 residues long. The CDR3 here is CASRHQGPSGNTIYF. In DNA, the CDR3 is TGTGCCAGCAGACACCAGGGGCCCTCTGGAAACACCATATATTTT.

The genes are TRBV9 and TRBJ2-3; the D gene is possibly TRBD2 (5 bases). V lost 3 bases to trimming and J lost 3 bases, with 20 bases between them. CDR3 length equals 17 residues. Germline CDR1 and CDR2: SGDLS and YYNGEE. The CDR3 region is CASSDGALGGSTDTQYF. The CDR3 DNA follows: TGTGCCAGCAGCGACGGAGCCCTCGGCGGGTCTACAGATACGCAGTATTTT. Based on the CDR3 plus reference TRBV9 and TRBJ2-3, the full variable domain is DSGVTQTPKHLITATGQRVTLRCSPRSGDLSVYWYQQSLDQGLQFLIQYYNGEERAKGNILERFSAQQFPDLHSELNLSSLELGDSALYFCASSDGALGGSTDTQYFGPGTRLTVL.

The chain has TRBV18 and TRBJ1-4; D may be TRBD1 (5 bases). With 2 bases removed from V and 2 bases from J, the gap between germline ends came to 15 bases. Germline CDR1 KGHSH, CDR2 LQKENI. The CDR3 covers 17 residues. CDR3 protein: CASSPNVQGMTNEKLFF. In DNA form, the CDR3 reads TGTGCCAGCTCACCAAACGTGCAGGGTATGACTAATGAAAAACTGTTTTTT.

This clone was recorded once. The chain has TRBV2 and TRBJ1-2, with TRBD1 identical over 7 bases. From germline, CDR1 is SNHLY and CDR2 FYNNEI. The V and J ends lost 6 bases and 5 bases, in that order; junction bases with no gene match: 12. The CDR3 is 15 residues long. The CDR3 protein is CASRIQGGQRYGYTF. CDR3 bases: TGTGCCAGCAGGATCCAGGGGGGACAGAGATATGGCTACACCTTC.

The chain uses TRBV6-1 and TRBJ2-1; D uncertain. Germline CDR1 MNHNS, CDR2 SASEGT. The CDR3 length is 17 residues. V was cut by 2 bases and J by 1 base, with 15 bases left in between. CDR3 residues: CASSENLAVRSYNEQFF. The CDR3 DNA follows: TGTGCCAGCAGTGAAAATTTGGCAGTCAGGTCCTACAATGAGCAGTTCTTC.